This TCR beta chain emerged from a study of blood T cell repertoires in COVID-19 (dated by TCRdb to between 2020 and 2021). With respect to the entire study: The collaborator samples originated in the United States, Italy and Spain and spanned the acute and convalescent phases of COVID-19. The prospective study material was composed of cDNA or gDNA derived from T cells, B-cell-depleted T cells, or PBMCs. The dataset comprised deeply sampled blood TCRbeta repertoires from subjects exposed to, actively infected with, or recovered from COVID-19. The repertoires were released in a freely available public database intended as a resource for research on the immune response to SARS-CoV-2. The samples were drawn from two sources: the first 160 participants of the ongoing ImmuneRACE study, and 1,000 to 1,500 subjects contributed by 6 global collaborators. The sample metadata nearly always contained a de-identified subject ID, COVID-19 status, age in years and sex. Where available, HLA class I and class II types were taken from metadata supplied by the sample provider and were not determined by assay-based typing.

Overall study results and their limits: How much clinical and demographic metadata was included differed by source and by participant, and the metadata was provided uncurated.

V and J are truncated by 1 base and 5 bases respectively, leaving an intervening sequence of 8 bases. The CDR3 has 14 amino acids, counting the end cysteine and phenylalanine. Of all the DNA, just the CDR3 is kept, 42 bases in frame from base 1. The CDR1 and CDR2 encoded by the germline V gene are LGHNA and YNFKEQ. Each collaborating institution followed its own protocols to collect whole blood in K2EDTA tubes. For TCRbeta analysis, collaborator samples were shipped as frozen whole blood, as isolated PBMCs, or as DNA extracted from either sample type. A word on this clone: The antigen this receptor binds is unknown. No per-base quality is available; no much larger clone lies one base away. Other nucleotide sequences in the sample specify the same CDR3.

TCRbeta CDR3 regions were amplified from genomic DNA using the immunoSEQ Assay, a bias-controlled multiplex PCR. The original pipeline was this. Within the assay, amplification of reference gene primers was used to estimate how many nucleated cells each sample contained. To quantify the absolute abundance of each unique TCRbeta CDR3 rearrangement, sequence reads were collapsed and filtered. Productive Simpson clonality was computed per sample as the square root of Simpson's diversity index over productive rearrangements. TCRdb provides this immuneACCESS table in a form limited to in-frame rearrangements. Some clones are lacking; in checked studies, under half of them reflect an unresolved V gene, and why the rest are absent is not known. V and J calls plus clone size are reproduced from that table; the DNA served to infer D and trimming. The sample records about 36,000 clones, 75% to 90% of which are singletons. Around two fifths of the sample is held by the ten biggest clonotypes.

The sequence was collected from a human donor in a cohort sampled during active or convalescent COVID-19. The donor label of this sample is uncertain. The V and J genes are TRBV4-2 and TRBJ2-2, and TRBD1 may be the D gene, going by 6 matching bases. The sequencing input was peripheral blood. The DNA reads TGTGCCAGCAGCCAAGCTAGGGGGACCGGGGAGCTGTTTTTT. Its translation is CASSQARGTGELFF.